A selection of T cell receptor beta chains follows, all from one sample in a study of T-cell memory formation after mild COVID-19. MiXCR, run by TCRdb on the 5' RACE reads, gives a single entry per CDR3 protein. The sample lists about 600,000 distinct CDR3 sequences, about 20% seen once, with about 8.2% in the top ten. Sequenced input: PBMCs or a T cell subset sorted from them (not recorded which). The receptors shown here come from an adult woman who had mild COVID-19 (a few samples of this study predate the infection). Cell type and time point are not known. Each CDR3 is given with its conserved first and last residue. A D gene is named only where the DNA matches it firmly. Clone size is shown for a subset of rows, as once, few, many or a class of expanded clone.

v_call: TRBV7-9; clone_size: -; d_call: -; j_call: TRBJ2-7; cdr3_length: 13; cdr3_aa: CASSQLGFYEQYF; cdr3_nt: TGTGCCAGCAGCCAATTAGGGTTCTACGAGCAGTACTTC
v_call: TRBV27; clone_size: -; d_call: -; j_call: TRBJ2-7; cdr3_length: 14; cdr3_aa: CASSLYGLAYEQYF; cdr3_nt: TGTGCCAGCAGTTTATATGGCCTCGCCTACGAGCAGTACTTC
v_call: TRBV7-7; clone_size: -; d_call: TRBD2; j_call: TRBJ2-5; cdr3_length: 15; cdr3_aa: CASSQTSGGGETQYF; cdr3_nt: TGTGCCAGCAGCCAGACTAGCGGGGGTGGGGAGACCCAGTACTTC
v_call: TRBV6-5; clone_size: few; d_call: TRBD1; j_call: TRBJ2-1; cdr3_length: 16; cdr3_aa: CASSLRGQVTSDEQFF; cdr3_nt: TGTGCCAGCAGTCTCAGGGGGCAAGTGACAAGCGATGAGCAGTTCTTC
v_call: TRBV6-2/TRBV6-3; clone_size: few; d_call: TRBD2; j_call: TRBJ2-5; cdr3_length: 15; cdr3_aa: CASRRGLAGGETQYF; cdr3_nt: TGTGCCAGCAGGAGGGGACTAGCGGGAGGGGAGACCCAGTACTTC
v_call: TRBV5-1; clone_size: -; d_call: -; j_call: TRBJ2-5; cdr3_length: 14; cdr3_aa: CASFTGVRGETQYF; cdr3_nt: TGCGCCAGCTTCACTGGGGTTAGGGGAGAGACCCAGTACTTC
v_call: TRBV5-1; clone_size: -; d_call: -; j_call: TRBJ2-5; cdr3_length: 14; cdr3_aa: CASRVQGLQETQYF; cdr3_nt: TGCGCCAGCAGGGTGCAGGGGCTCCAAGAGACCCAGTACTTC
v_call: TRBV12-3/TRBV12-4; clone_size: -; d_call: -; j_call: TRBJ2-5; cdr3_length: 15; cdr3_aa: CASSLGSGARETQYF; cdr3_nt: TGTGCCAGCAGTTTAGGTTCGGGGGCGCGCGAGACCCAGTACTTC
v_call: TRBV3-1; clone_size: -; d_call: TRBD1; j_call: TRBJ1-6; cdr3_length: 16; cdr3_aa: CASSLSGTVSNSPLHF; cdr3_nt: TGTGCCAGCAGCCTATCCGGGACAGTTTCAAATTCACCCCTCCACTTT
v_call: TRBV7-2; clone_size: -; d_call: -; j_call: TRBJ2-5; cdr3_length: 14; cdr3_aa: CASSLLGVQETQYF; cdr3_nt: TGTGCCAGCAGCTTACTGGGGGTCCAAGAGACCCAGTACTTC
v_call: TRBV20-1; clone_size: -; d_call: TRBD1; j_call: TRBJ2-7; cdr3_length: 14; cdr3_aa: CSANPGTGAYEQYF; cdr3_nt: TGCAGTGCTAACCCCGGGACAGGGGCCTACGAGCAGTACTTC
v_call: TRBV29-1; clone_size: -; d_call: -; j_call: TRBJ1-1; cdr3_length: 12; cdr3_aa: CSAAPGGTEAFF; cdr3_nt: TGCAGCGCTGCCCCGGGCGGCACTGAAGCTTTCTTT
v_call: TRBV7-9; clone_size: -; d_call: -; j_call: TRBJ2-7; cdr3_length: 16; cdr3_aa: CASSPQSGRGAYEQYF; cdr3_nt: TGTGCCAGCAGCCCCCAATCGGGCAGGGGGGCCTACGAGCAGTACTTC
v_call: TRBV12-3/TRBV12-4; clone_size: -; d_call: TRBD2; j_call: TRBJ2-7; cdr3_length: 20; cdr3_aa: CASSLYIPPPGLAGTYEQYF; cdr3_nt: TGTGCCAGCAGTTTATATATACCGCCGCCGGGACTAGCGGGAACCTACGAGCAGTACTTC